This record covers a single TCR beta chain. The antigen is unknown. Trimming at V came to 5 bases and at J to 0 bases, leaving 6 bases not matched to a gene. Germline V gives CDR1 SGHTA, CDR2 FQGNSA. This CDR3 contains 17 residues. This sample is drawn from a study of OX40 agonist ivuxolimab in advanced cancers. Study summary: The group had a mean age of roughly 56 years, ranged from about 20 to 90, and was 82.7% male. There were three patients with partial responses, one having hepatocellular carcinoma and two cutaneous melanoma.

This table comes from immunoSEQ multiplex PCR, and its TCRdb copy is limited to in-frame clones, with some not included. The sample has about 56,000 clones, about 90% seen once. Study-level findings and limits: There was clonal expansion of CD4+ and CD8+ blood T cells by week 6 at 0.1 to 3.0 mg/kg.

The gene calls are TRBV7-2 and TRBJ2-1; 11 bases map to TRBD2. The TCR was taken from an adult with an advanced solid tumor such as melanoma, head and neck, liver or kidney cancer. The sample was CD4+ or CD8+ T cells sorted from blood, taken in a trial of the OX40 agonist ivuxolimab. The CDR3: CASSPYSGRGSYNEQFF. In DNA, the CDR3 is TGTGCCAGCAGCCCCTATAGCGGGAGGGGCTCCTACAATGAGCAGTTCTTC.